Below are 32 T cell receptor beta chains sequenced from a single sample in a study of cytomegalovirus exposure and HLA in healthy donors. The PCR had 60 Vbeta and 13 Jbeta primers. Clones were read by immunoSEQ multiplex PCR, and TCRdb kept only the in-frame ones, dropping some. The table shows around 130,000 clones, with around 78% occurring only once. Sequencing used PBMCs. The receptors here all came from a woman aged 18-29 years in good health and CMV-seronegative.

This sequence joins TRBV14 and TRBJ2-5, with D possibly matching TRBD2 (5 bases). This CDR3 is built from 13 residues. Germline V CDR1 and CDR2: SGHDN, FVKESK. Trimming took off 2 bases at V and 5 bases at J, with 9 bases between the two ends. Here the CDR3 DNA reads TGTGCCAGCAGCCAACTAGCCACGGAGACCCAGTACTTC. It is translated as CASSQLATETQYF.

The chain recombines TRBV7-2 with TRBJ2-5, with D possibly matching TRBD1 (5 bases). V was cut by 3 bases and J by 2 bases, with 7 bases left in between. Germline CDR1 SGHTA, CDR2 FQGNSA. CDR3 length: 13 residues. The CDR3 DNA is TGTGCCAGCAGCTTCCCAGGGCAAGAGACCCAGTACTTC. It codes for CASSFPGQETQYF.

The V and J genes are TRBV6-5 and TRBJ2-7, with 8 positions matching TRBD1. Trimming cost V 0 bases and J 5 bases; bases outside gene matches: 6. Germline values: CDR1 MNHEY, CDR2 SVGAGI. The CDR3 is made up of 15 amino acids. The CDR3 DNA sequence: TGTGCCAGCAGTTACTCCGGAGGACAGGGCGACGAGCAGTACTTC. As protein: CASSYSGGQGDEQYF.

The chain has TRBV5-1 and TRBJ1-5, with a possible D match to TRBD2 (5 bases). With the DNA end fitting TRBJ2-3 better, the J assignment may be wrong. CDR1 is SGHRS and CDR2 is YFSETQ in the germline V gene. The CDR3 spans 16 residues. CDR3 bases: TGCGCCAGCAGCTTGGCTGAGTTGGCGGGCAATCAGCCCCAGTATTTT. Translated: CASSLAELAGNQPQYF.

This clone has only one observation. The rearrangement links TRBV6-5 to TRBJ2-1; no firm D call. The CDR3 is 15 residues long. In germline, CDR1 is MNHEY, CDR2 SVGAGI. V lost 4 bases and J lost 10, with 20 bases in between. Here the CDR3 reads CASSFLSTSEGEQFF. In nucleotides, the CDR3 is TGTGCCAGCAGTTTCCTCTCGACATCGGAAGGCGAGCAGTTCTTC.

This clone is a singleton in its sample. CDR3 sequence reads: CASSLRGNGYEQYF. CDR3 sequence (DNA): TGTGCCAGCTCACTACGAGGGAATGGTTACGAGCAGTACTTC. V and J are TRBV18 and TRBJ2-7, with a possible D match to TRBD2 (5 bases). The length of the CDR3 is 14 residues. With 4 bases removed from V and 4 bases from J, the gap between germline ends came to 14 bases. CDR1 is KGHSH, CDR2 LQKENI, per germline.

The chain couples TRBV18 to TRBJ1-5, with TRBD1 matching 12 bases. The CDR3 loop spans 15 amino acids. V was clipped by 10 bases and J by 6 bases; unmatched bases: 10. The germline V gene encodes CDR1 KGHSH and CDR2 LQKENI. The CDR3 region has the DNA TGTGCCACCTCCGGGACAGGGGGCGAGGCTCAGCCCCAGCATTTT. It codes for CATSGTGGEAQPQHF.

The rearrangement links TRBV21-1 to TRBJ1-2. TRBV21-1 is annotated as a pseudogene. The CDR3 is 17 amino acids. Here the CDR3 reads CASSPPGETQANYGYTF. The CDR3 nucleotides read TGTGCCAGCAGCCCCCCTGGGGAGACTCAAGCTAACTATGGCTACACCTTC.

This chain uses TRBV6-1 with TRBJ1-1, with TRBD1 as a possible D gene (6 bases). The ends were cut back, 6 bases at V and 0 bases at J, with 8 bases in the middle. The CDR3 runs to 13 residues. The V gene's germline CDR1 is MNHNS and CDR2 SASEGT. The CDR3 sequence is CASRQGLNTEAFF. DNA of the CDR3: TGTGCCAGCAGACAGGGTCTGAACACTGAAGCTTTCTTT.

This clone was seen once. V and J are TRBV19 and TRBJ1-5; the D gene is possibly TRBD1 (5 bases). Trimming stripped 5 bases from V and 10 bases from J, with 18 bases between. CDR1 and CDR2 from the germline V gene are LNHDA and SQIVND (reference sequence). This CDR3 is built from 14 residues. The DNA of the CDR3 is TGTGCCAGTAGTGGCGAGACAGCCTTGGGCCCCCAGCATTTT. Amino acids: CASSGETALGPQHF.

V usage is TRBV5-6 and J usage is TRBJ2-7; 7 nucleotides line up with TRBD2. CDR1 and CDR2 (germline): SGHDT, YYEEEE. The CDR3 sequence is 14 residues long. With V trimmed by 1 base and J by 3 bases, 4 bases remained unmatched. The DNA of the CDR3 is TGTGCCAGCAGCTTGTCTAGCGGTTACTACGAGCAGTACTTC. It encodes CASSLSSGYYEQYF. The full variable domain, rest sourced from reference TRBV5-6 and TRBJ2-7, is DAGVTQSPTHLIKTRGQQVTLRCSPKSGHDTVSWYQQALGQGPQFIFQYYEEEERQRGNFPDRFSGHQFPNYSSELNVNALLLGDSALYLCASSLSSGYYEQYFGPGTRLTVT.

The chain joins TRBV10-3 to TRBJ2-7, with TRBD2 as a possible D gene (6 bases). The CDR3 loop spans 15 amino acids. Germline V CDR1 and CDR2: ENHRY, SYGVKD. Trimming left V 6 bases short and J 2 bases short, with 17 bases between. The CDR3 DNA sequence: TGTGCCATCAGCCCCGTAGCGGCTGGGACCTACGAGCAGTACTTC. Translated: CAISPVAAGTYEQYF.

As DNA, the CDR3 is TGCGCCAGCAGCCCTATAGGGAGAGGCGAAGATACGCAGTATTTT. Protein product: CASSPIGRGEDTQYF. This chain uses TRBV5-1 with TRBJ2-3; TRBD2 might be the D (5 bases). This CDR3 spans 15 amino acids. Trimming took off 4 bases at V and 5 bases at J, with 17 bases between the two ends. CDR1 and CDR2 from the germline V gene are SGHRS and YFSETQ.

This clone was recorded once. The V call is TRBV6-5, the J call TRBJ2-1; weak D call: TRBD1 (6 bases). The ends were cut back, 8 bases at V and 8 bases at J, with 13 bases in the middle. Germline CDR1 and CDR2: MNHEY and SVGAGI. This CDR3 is built from 12 residues. Here the CDR3 DNA reads TGTGCCAGCCGGGACCCAGGGGATGAGCAGTTCTTC. Residues: CASRDPGDEQFF.

The V and J genes are TRBV4-2 and TRBJ2-2, with D uncertain. V lost 1 base and J 9 bases, leaving 9 bases between the germline ends. CDR3 length: 13 residues. Germline CDR1 reads LGHNA; CDR2 reads YNFKEQ. The CDR3 DNA reads TGTGCCAGCAGCCAAGGAGAGGCGAGGGAGCTGTTTTTT. Its protein is CASSQGEARELFF.

This clone was counted a few times. The chain is built from TRBV5-1 and TRBJ2-1; weak D call: TRBD2 (6 bases). The CDR3 covers 15 residues. Trimming took off 0 bases at V and 2 bases at J, with 9 bases between the two ends. The V gene's germline CDR1 is SGHRS and CDR2 YFSETQ. This CDR3 reads CASSLASEPYNEQFF. The DNA for the CDR3 is TGCGCCAGCAGCTTGGCTAGCGAACCCTACAATGAGCAGTTCTTC. Based on the CDR3 plus reference TRBV5-1 and TRBJ2-1, the full variable domain is KAGVTQTPRYLIKTRGQQVTLSCSPISGHRSVSWYQQTPGQGLQFLFEYFSETQRNKGNFPGRFSGRQFSNSRSEMNVSTLELGDSALYLCASSLASEPYNEQFFGPGTRLTVL.

The rearrangement links TRBV19 to TRBJ1-4, with D maybe TRBD1 (6 bases). Per the germline V gene, CDR1 is LNHDA and CDR2 is SQIVND (reference sequence). This CDR3 is 14 amino acids long. Trimming cost V 7 bases and J 2 bases, with 11 bases left between them. CDR3 amino acids: CASKMRGTNEKLFF. In DNA form, the CDR3 reads TGTGCCAGTAAAATGAGGGGGACTAATGAAAAACTGTTTTTT.

This clone was detected a few times. The rearrangement links TRBV6-1 to TRBJ2-1, with 8 bases lining up with TRBD2. CDR3 size: 15 residues. After removal of 2 bases from V and 6 bases from J, the junction contained 6 bases not matched to a gene. Germline V gene sequence: CDR1 MNHNS, CDR2 SASEGT. The DNA for the CDR3 is TGTGCCAGCAGTGAACGGAGCGGGAGCCTCAATGAGCAGTTCTTC. Translation: CASSERSGSLNEQFF.

The V call is TRBV4-1, the J call TRBJ2-1; 7 bases line up with TRBD1. The CDR3 contains 16 residues. J lost 4 bases, V lost 3 bases, and 9 bases had no gene match. Per germline, CDR1 MGHRA and CDR2 YSYEKL. CDR3 bases: TGCGCCAGCAGCCAGAAAACGGGACAGCTTTACAATGAGCAGTTCTTC. Protein: CASSQKTGQLYNEQFF.

The chain combines TRBV6-5 with TRBJ2-2; D call uncertain. Trimming took off 8 bases at V and 4 bases at J, with 11 bases between the two ends. From germline, CDR1 is MNHEY and CDR2 SVGAGI. CDR3 size: 13 residues. This CDR3 reads CASVSEVTGELFF. The DNA of the CDR3 is TGTGCCAGCGTGTCAGAGGTCACCGGGGAGCTGTTTTTT.

This clone was counted once. The chain recombines TRBV4-1 with TRBJ2-7, with D possibly TRBD1 on 6 matching bases. This CDR3 comprises 15 residues. The germline V gene encodes CDR1 MGHRA and CDR2 YSYEKL. The germline V and J ends were trimmed by 3 bases and 2 bases, with 14 bases remaining between them. CDR3 sequence (DNA): TGCGCCAGCAGCCATTCCCCGGGACAAGCCTACGAGCAGTACTTC. As protein: CASSHSPGQAYEQYF.

V is TRBV2 and J is TRBJ1-1, with D possibly TRBD1 on 6 matching bases. V gave up 0 bases and J gave up 5 bases, with 13 bases separating them. The germline CDR1 and CDR2 sequences are SNHLY and FYNNEI. This CDR3 is 15 amino acids long. In DNA, the CDR3 is TGTGCCAGCAGTGAAGCGGGGACGCAGGGGACTGAAGCTTTCTTT. Encoded protein: CASSEAGTQGTEAFF. Looking up the rest from reference TRBV2 and TRBJ1-1 gives the full variable domain: EPEVTQTPSHQVTQMGQEVILRCVPISNHLYFYWYRQILGQKVEFLVSFYNNEISEKSEIFDDQFSVERPDGSNFTLKIRSTKLEDSAMYFCASSEAGTQGTEAFFGQGTRLTVV.

Here the CDR3 DNA reads TGTGCCAGCAGTGTGGACAGGGGGCTCGGAAACACCATATATTTT. This codes for CASSVDRGLGNTIYF. V usage is TRBV2 and J usage is TRBJ1-3; TRBD1 matches 11 bases. The V segment lost 4 bases and the J segment 4 bases; nucleotides outside the gene matches: 3. CDR1 and CDR2 (germline): SNHLY, FYNNEI. There are 15 residues in the CDR3.

The rearrangement links TRBV2 to TRBJ2-4; no definite D call. Between the trimmed V and J ends, which lost 6 bases and 5 bases, there was a span of 14 bases. CDR1 is SNHLY, CDR2 FYNNEI, per germline. CDR3 length: 14 residues. The CDR3 loop is CASSARGGQNIQYF. The CDR3 bases are TGTGCCAGCAGCGCGCGCGGCGGTCAAAACATTCAGTACTTC.

The V and J genes are TRBV5-4 and TRBJ1-1; perhaps TRBD1 as D (5 bases). The CDR3 length is 16 residues. Germline V lookup: CDR1 SGHNT, CDR2 YYREEE (reference sequence). The ends were cut back, 0 bases at V and 1 base at J, with 13 bases in the middle. CDR3 in amino acids: CASSLGGVFPNTEAFF. CDR3 coding DNA: TGTGCCAGCAGCTTGGGGGGGGTTTTCCCGAACACTGAAGCTTTCTTT.

This chain joins TRBV6-1 and TRBJ1-4; D is unresolved. The V and J ends lost 6 bases and 0 bases respectively, with 8 bases between them. CDR3 length: 14 amino acids. Looked up from germline, CDR1 is MNHNS and CDR2 is SASEGT. The CDR3 sequence: CASRREATNEKLFF. The CDR3 DNA is TGTGCCAGCAGGAGGGAAGCAACTAATGAAAAACTGTTTTTT.

This chain connects TRBV5-1 to TRBJ2-7, with D possibly being TRBD2 (5 bases). The CDR3 is made up of 14 amino acids. Trimming removed 4 bases at V and 6 bases at J, with 17 bases between. The germline CDR1 and CDR2 sequences are SGHRS and YFSETQ. DNA for the CDR3: TGCGCCAGCAGCCCAAGTTCGGCAGGAGGCGAGCAGTACTTC. Its translation is CASSPSSAGGEQYF.

This chain links TRBV7-8 with TRBJ2-2; D is possibly TRBD2 (5 bases). The CDR3 is made up of 18 amino acids. Germline V lookup: CDR1 SGHVS, CDR2 FQNEAQ. V was pared by 5 bases and J by 0 bases, with 19 bases between. CDR3 DNA sequence: TGTGCCAGCAGCCCGACCGGAGGCGTGGGCACGAACACCGGGGAGCTGTTTTTT. This sequence encodes CASSPTGGVGTNTGELFF.

CDR3 in DNA: TGTGCCAGCAGCTTGGACTCATCAACGGGGCAGTACTTC. Translation: CASSLDSSTGQYF. The chain couples TRBV7-6 to TRBJ2-7; D is perhaps TRBD2 (5 bases). This CDR3 spans 13 amino acids. Between the trimmed V and J ends, which lost 3 bases and 9 bases, there was a span of 15 bases. CDR1 is SGHVS, CDR2 FNYEAQ, per germline. Variable domain in full (rest from reference TRBV7-6 and TRBJ2-7): GAGVSQSPRYKVTKRGQDVALRCDPISGHVSLYWYRQALGQGPEFLTYFNYEAQQDKSGLPNDRFSAERPEGSISTLTIQRTEQRDSAMYRCASSLDSSTGQYFGPGTRLTVT.

V usage is TRBV25-1 and J usage is TRBJ1-5; perhaps TRBD1 as D (5 bases). Germline values: CDR1 MGHDK, CDR2 SYGVNS. Trimming cost V 4 bases and J 4 bases, with 8 bases left between them. This CDR3 spans 13 amino acids. The CDR3 spells CASSGGENQPQHF. The CDR3 DNA sequence: TGTGCCAGCAGTGGGGGGGAAAATCAGCCCCAGCATTTT.

The chain joins TRBV6-1 to TRBJ2-5, with D perhaps TRBD2 (5 bases). The CDR3 totals 14 residues. Trimming stripped 4 bases from V and 2 bases from J, with 11 bases between. CDR1 MNHNS and CDR2 SASEGT come from the germline V gene. The CDR3 DNA is TGTGCCAGCAGTGTTACTAGGATTCAAGAGACCCAGTACTTC. Translation: CASSVTRIQETQYF.

The chain employs TRBV25-1 and TRBJ2-7; D possibly corresponds to TRBD1 (5 bases). The germline V and J ends were trimmed by 5 bases and 4 bases, with 15 bases remaining between them. Germline CDR1 MGHDK, CDR2 SYGVNS. The CDR3 loop spans 14 amino acids. The CDR3 DNA reads TGTGCCAGCAGTAGGGTAGGGGAATCTTACGAGCAGTACTTC. The encoded protein is CASSRVGESYEQYF.